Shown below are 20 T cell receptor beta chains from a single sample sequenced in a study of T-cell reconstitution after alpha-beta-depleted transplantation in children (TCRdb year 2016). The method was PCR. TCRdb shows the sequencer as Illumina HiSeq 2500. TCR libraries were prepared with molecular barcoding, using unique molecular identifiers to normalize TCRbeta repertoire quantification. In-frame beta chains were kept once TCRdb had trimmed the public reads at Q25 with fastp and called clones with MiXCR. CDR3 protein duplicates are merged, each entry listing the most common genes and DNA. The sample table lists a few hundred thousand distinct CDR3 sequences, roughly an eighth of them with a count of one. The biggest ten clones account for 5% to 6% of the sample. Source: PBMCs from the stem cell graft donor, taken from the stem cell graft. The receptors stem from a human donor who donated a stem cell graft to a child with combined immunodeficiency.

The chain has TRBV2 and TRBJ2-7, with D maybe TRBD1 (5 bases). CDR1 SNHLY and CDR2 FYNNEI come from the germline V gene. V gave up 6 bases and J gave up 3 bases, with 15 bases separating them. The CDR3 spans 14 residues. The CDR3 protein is CASSPIHDSYEQYF. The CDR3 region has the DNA TGTGCCAGCAGCCCGATTCATGACAGCTACGAGCAGTACTTC.

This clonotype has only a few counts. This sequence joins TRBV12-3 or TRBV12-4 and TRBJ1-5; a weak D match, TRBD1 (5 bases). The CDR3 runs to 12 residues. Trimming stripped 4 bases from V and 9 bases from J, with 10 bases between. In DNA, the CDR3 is TGTGCCAGCAGTTCACAGGACCGGCCCCAGCATTTT. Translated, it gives CASSSQDRPQHF.

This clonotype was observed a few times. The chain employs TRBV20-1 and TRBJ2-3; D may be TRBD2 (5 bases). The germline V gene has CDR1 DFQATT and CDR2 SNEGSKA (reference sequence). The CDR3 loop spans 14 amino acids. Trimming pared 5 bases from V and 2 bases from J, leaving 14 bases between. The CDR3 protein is CSAPPDSDTDTQYF. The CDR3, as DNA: TGCAGTGCTCCCCCGGACTCAGACACAGATACGCAGTATTTT.

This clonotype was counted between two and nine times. As DNA, the CDR3 is TGTGCCTTTGGACAGGGTGCGTACACGACCTCTGGAAACACCATATATTTT. Its translation is CAFGQGAYTTSGNTIYF. The chain uses TRBV30 and TRBJ1-3; 8 bases are shared with TRBD1. CDR1 GTSNPN and CDR2 SVGIG come from the germline V gene (reference sequence). V trimming: 7 bases; J trimming: 0 bases; junction bases outside the gene matches: 14. CDR3 size: 17 residues.

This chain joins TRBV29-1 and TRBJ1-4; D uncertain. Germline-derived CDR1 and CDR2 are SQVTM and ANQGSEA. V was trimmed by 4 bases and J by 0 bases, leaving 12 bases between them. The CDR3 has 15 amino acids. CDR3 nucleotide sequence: TGCAGCGTTGGTACCCGCGGGGCAACTAATGAAAAACTGTTTTTT. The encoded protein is CSVGTRGATNEKLFF.

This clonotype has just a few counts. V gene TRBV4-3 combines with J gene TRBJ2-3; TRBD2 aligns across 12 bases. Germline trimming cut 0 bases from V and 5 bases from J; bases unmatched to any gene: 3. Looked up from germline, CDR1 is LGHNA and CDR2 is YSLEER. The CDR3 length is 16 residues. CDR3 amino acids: CASSQDPSGGEDTQYF. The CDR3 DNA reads TGCGCCAGCAGCCAAGATCCTAGCGGGGGGGAAGATACGCAGTATTTT.

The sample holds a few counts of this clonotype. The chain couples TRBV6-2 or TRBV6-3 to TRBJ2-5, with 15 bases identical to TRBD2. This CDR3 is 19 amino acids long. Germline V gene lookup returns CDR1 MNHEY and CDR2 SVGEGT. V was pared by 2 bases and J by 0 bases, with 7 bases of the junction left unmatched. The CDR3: CASSYAHGTSGRNQETQYF. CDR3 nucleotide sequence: TGTGCCAGCAGTTACGCGCACGGGACTAGCGGGAGGAACCAAGAGACCCAGTACTTC.

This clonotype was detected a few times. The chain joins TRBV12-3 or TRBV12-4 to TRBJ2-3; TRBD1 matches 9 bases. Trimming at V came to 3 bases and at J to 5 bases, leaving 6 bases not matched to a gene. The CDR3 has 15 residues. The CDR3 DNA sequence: TGTGCCAGCAGTTTTCGGACAGGGGAAGGAGATACGCAGTATTTT. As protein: CASSFRTGEGDTQYF.

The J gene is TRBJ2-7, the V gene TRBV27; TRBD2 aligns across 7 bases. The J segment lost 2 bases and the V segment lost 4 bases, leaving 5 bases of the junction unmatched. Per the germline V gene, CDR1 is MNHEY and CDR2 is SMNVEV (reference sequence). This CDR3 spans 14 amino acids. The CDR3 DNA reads TGTGCCAGCAGTTGGAGCGGGACCGCCTACGAGCAGTACTTC. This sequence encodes CASSWSGTAYEQYF.

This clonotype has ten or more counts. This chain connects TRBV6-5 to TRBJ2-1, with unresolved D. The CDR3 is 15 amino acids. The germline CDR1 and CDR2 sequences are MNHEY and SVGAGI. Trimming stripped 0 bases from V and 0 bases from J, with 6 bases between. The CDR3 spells CASSYSYYSYNEQFF. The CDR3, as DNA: TGTGCCAGCAGTTACTCGTACTACTCCTACAATGAGCAGTTCTTC.

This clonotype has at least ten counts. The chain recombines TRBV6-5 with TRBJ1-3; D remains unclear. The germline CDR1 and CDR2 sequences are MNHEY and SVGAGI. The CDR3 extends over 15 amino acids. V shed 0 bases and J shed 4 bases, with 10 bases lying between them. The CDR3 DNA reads TGTGCCAGCAGTTACTCTCTGTCGCGCGGAAACACCATATATTTT. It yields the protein CASSYSLSRGNTIYF.

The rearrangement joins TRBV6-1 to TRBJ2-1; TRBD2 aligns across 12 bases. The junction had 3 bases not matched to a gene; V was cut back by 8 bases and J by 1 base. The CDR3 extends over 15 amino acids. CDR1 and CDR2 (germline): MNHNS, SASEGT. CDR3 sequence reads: CASRLAGVSYNEQFF. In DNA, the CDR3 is TGTGCCAGCCGACTAGCGGGAGTATCCTACAATGAGCAGTTCTTC.

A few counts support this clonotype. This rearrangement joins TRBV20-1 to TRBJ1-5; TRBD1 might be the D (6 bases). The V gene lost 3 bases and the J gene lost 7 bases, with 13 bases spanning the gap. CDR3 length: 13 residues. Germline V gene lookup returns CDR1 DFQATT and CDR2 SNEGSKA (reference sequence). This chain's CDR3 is CSARIGGYQPQHF. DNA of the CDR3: TGCAGTGCTAGGATCGGGGGCTACCAGCCCCAGCATTTT.

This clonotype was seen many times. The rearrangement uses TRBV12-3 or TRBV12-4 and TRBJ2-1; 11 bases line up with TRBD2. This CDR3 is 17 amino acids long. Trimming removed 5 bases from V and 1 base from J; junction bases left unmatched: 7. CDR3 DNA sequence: TGTGCCAGCAGTACGTTAGCGGGGGGGCCTTCCTACAATGAGCAGTTCTTC. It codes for CASSTLAGGPSYNEQFF.

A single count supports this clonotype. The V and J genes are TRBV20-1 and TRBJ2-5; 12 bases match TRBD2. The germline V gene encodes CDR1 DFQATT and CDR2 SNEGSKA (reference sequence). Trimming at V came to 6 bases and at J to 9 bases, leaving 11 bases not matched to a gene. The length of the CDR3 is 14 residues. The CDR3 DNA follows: TGCAGTGCCAAGACTAGCGGGGGAACGGTTGCCCAGTACTTC. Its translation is CSAKTSGGTVAQYF.

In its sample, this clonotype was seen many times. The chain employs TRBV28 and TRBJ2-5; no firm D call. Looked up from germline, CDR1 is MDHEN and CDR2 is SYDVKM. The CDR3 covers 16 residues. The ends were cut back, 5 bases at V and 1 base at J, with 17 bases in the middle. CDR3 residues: CASSPRVGLSQETQYF. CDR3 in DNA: TGTGCCAGCAGTCCACGGGTCGGCCTTTCCCAAGAGACCCAGTACTTC.

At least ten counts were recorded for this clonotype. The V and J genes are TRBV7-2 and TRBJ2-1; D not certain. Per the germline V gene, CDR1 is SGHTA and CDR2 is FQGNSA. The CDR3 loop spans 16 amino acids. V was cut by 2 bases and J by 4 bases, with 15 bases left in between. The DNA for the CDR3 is TGTGCCAGCAGCTTAACCCAATTGGCAGTATACAATGAGCAGTTCTTC. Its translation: CASSLTQLAVYNEQFF. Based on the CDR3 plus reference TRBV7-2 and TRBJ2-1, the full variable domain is GAGVSQSPSNKVTEKGKDVELRCDPISGHTALYWYRQSLGQGLEFLIYFQGNSAPDKSGLPSDRFSAERTGGSVSTLTIQRTQQEDSAVYLCASSLTQLAVYNEQFFGPGTRLTVL.

The CDR3 is CASSEAGVLRGYTF. The DNA of the CDR3 is TGTGCCAGCAGTGAAGCGGGGGTTCTCAGAGGCTACACCTTC. J is TRBJ1-2 and V is TRBV2, with TRBD1 as a possible D gene (5 bases). Trimming shortened V by 0 bases and J by 8 bases, and 13 bases separated the two germline ends. This CDR3 contains 14 residues. CDR1 SNHLY and CDR2 FYNNEI come from the germline V gene.

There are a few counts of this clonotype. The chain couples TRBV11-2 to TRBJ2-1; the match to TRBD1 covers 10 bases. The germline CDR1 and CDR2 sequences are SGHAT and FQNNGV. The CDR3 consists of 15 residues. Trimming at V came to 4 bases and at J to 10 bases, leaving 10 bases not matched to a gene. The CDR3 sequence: CASSSYRDRGGEQFF. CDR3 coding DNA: TGTGCCAGCAGCTCTTACCGGGACAGGGGCGGGGAGCAGTTCTTC.

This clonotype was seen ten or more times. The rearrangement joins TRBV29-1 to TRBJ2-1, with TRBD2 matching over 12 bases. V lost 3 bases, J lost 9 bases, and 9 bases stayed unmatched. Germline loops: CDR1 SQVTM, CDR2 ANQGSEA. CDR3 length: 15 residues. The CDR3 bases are TGCAGCGTTGAGAGTCTAGCGGGAGGGCCTGGTGAGCAGTTCTTC. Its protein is CSVESLAGGPGEQFF.